This T cell receptor (beta chain) was recorded in a study of tumor-infiltrating lymphocytes in oesophageal squamous cell carcinoma. TCRdb analysed the PCR reads with MiXCR anew, one entry per CDR3 protein. Seen here are 20,000 to 25,000 distinct CDR3 sequences, about a third observed once, and the top ten hold about 19%. The sample holds a few counts of this clonotype. This clone may be a read error of a much larger clone one base away. From germline, CDR1 is MNHEY and CDR2 SMNVEV (reference sequence). The CDR3 has 17 amino acids. The gene calls are TRBV27 and TRBJ2-4; 8 nucleotides line up with TRBD1. The end of the DNA is better explained by TRBJ2-1, so the J call may be wrong. The TCR comes from a female donor with esophageal squamous cell carcinoma. Sequencing input: esophageal tumor tissue. CDR3 loop: CASSFARTDRGGHEQFF. CDR3 DNA: TGTGCCAGCAGTTTCGCCCGTACCGACAGGGGCGGACACGAGCAGTTCTTC.